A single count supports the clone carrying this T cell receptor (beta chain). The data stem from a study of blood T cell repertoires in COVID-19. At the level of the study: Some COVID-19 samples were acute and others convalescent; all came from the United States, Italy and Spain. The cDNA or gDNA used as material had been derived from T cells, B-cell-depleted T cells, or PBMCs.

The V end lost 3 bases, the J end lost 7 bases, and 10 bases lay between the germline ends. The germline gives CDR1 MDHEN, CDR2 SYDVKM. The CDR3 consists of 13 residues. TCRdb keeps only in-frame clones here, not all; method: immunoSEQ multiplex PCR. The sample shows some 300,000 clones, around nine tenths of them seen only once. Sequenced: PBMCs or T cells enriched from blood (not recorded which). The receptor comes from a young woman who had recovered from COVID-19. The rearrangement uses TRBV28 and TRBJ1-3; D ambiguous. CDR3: CASSFWPGNTIYF. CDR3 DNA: TGTGCCAGCAGTTTTTGGCCCGGGAACACCATATATTTT.